This T cell receptor beta chain was sequenced for a study of T cell responses to AZD1222 COVID-19 vaccine. In the study overall: Second-dose schedules of about 4 or about 12 weeks were combined.

General study findings and limits: Spike was spanned by vaccine-associated CD4 TCRs, which were dominant at 160-218 and 743-854. White British people made up most donors, females outnumbered males, and clonal diversity was possibly underestimated.

Using immunoSEQ multiplex PCR, the repertoire was profiled, and TCRdb retains in-frame clones only, with some absent. The table records 100,000 to 150,000 clones, 70% to 90% of them present only once. Notes on this clone: Its antigen is unidentified.

V lost 3 bases, J lost 3 bases, and 20 bases lay in between. The CDR3 is 17 residues long. CDR1 and CDR2 from the germline V gene are SGHTA and FQGNSA. V usage is TRBV7-2 and J usage is TRBJ1-1, with D possibly being TRBD1 (6 bases). The material sequenced was peripheral blood, taken on day 0 of AZD1222 vaccination. The clonotype comes from an adult in good health. The CDR3 sequence is CASSFTSLGRGDTEAFF. Here the CDR3 DNA reads TGTGCCAGCAGCTTCACCTCCCTAGGCAGGGGAGACACTGAAGCTTTCTTT.